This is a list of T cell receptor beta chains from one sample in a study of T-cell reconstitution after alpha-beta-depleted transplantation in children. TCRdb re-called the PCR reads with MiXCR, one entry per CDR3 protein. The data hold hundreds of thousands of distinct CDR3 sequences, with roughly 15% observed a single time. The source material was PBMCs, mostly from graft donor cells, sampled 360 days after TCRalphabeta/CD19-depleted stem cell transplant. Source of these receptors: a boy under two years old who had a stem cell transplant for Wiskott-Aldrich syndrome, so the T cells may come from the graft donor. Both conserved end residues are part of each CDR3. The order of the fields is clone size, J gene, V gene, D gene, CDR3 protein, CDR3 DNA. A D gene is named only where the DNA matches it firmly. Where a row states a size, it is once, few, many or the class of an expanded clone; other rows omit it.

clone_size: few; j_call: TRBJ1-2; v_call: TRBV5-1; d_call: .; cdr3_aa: CASSPEDSNYGYTF; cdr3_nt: TGCGCCAGCAGCCCCGAAGACAGTAACTATGGCTACACCTTC
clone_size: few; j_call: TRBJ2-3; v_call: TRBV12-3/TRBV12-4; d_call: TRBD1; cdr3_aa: CASSFGQGDTDTQYF; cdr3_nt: TGTGCCAGCAGTTTTGGACAGGGGGACACAGATACGCAGTATTTT
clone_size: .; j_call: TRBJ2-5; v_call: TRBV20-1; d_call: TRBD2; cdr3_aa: CSAGFGRALETQYF; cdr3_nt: TGCAGTGCTGGGTTCGGGAGGGCCTTGGAGACCCAGTACTTC
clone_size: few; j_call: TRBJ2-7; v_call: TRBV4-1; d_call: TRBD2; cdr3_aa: CASSHSRAGGSYEQYF; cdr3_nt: TGCGCCAGCAGCCACTCCCGGGCGGGGGGGTCCTACGAGCAGTACTTC
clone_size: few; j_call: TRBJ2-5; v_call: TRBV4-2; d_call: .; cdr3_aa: CASSQDSFLGETQYF; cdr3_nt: TGTGCCAGCAGCCAAGATTCCTTCTTAGGAGAGACCCAGTACTTC
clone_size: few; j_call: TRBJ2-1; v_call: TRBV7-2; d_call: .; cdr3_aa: CASSLRVPANEQFF; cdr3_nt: TGTGCCAGCAGCTTAAGGGTCCCGGCCAATGAGCAGTTCTTC
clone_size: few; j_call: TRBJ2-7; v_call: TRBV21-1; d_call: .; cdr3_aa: CASSHALAGVNEQYF; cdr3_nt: TGTGCCAGCAGCCATGCTCTAGCGGGAGTAAACGAGCAGTACTTC
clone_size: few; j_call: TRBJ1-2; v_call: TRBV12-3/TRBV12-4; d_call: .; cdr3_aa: CASSLARAGGYTF; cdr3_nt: TGTGCCAGCAGTTTAGCCAGGGCTGGTGGCTACACCTTC
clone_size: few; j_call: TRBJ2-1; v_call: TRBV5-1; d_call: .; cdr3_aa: CASSLVSQTWSEQFF; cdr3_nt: TGCGCCAGCAGCTTGGTGAGCCAAACGTGGTCTGAGCAGTTCTTC
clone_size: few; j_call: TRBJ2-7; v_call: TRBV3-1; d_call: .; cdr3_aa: CASSQTRDIYEQYF; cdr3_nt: TGTGCCAGCAGCCAAACCCGGGACATCTACGAGCAGTACTTC
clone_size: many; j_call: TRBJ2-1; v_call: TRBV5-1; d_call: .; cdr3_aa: CASSLEQDWYNEQFF; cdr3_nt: TGCGCCAGCAGCTTGGAACAGGACTGGTACAATGAGCAGTTCTTC
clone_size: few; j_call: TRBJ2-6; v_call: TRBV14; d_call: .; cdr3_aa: CASSQDFWGSPSGANVLTF; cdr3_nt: TGTGCCAGCAGCCAAGATTTTTGGGGCAGCCCCTCTGGGGCCAACGTCCTGACTTTC
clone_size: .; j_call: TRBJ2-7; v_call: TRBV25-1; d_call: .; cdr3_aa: CASKNTGTYEQYF; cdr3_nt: TGTGCCAGCAAAAATACAGGAACCTACGAGCAGTACTTC
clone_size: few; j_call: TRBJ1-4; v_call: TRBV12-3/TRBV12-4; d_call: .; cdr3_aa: CASTLRGLGEKLFF; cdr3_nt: TGTGCCAGCACCCTGCGGGGACTCGGTGAAAAACTGTTTTTT
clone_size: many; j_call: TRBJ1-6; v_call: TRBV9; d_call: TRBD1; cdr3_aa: CASSPNRRTGSLHF; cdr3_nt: TGTGCCAGCAGCCCCAACCGGAGGACAGGGTCCCTCCACTTT
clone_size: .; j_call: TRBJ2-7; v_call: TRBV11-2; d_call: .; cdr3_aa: CASSQDVTPSYEQYF; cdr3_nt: TGTGCCAGCAGCCAAGACGTAACTCCCTCCTACGAGCAGTACTTC
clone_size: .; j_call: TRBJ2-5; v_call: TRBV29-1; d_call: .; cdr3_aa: CSVEGGSRETQYF; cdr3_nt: TGCAGCGTTGAAGGAGGGAGCCGGGAGACCCAGTACTTC
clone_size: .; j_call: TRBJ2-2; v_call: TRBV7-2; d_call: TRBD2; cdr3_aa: CASGRLAGVPGELFF; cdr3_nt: TGTGCCAGCGGGAGATTAGCGGGAGTACCCGGGGAGCTGTTTTTT
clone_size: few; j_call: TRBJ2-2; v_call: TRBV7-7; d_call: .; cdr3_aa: CASSRLTRNTGELFF; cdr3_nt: TGTGCCAGCAGCCGGCTTACAAGGAACACCGGGGAGCTGTTTTTT
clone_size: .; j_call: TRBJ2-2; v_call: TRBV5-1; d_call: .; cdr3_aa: CASSSIRETGELFF; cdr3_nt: TGCGCCAGCAGCTCCATCCGGGAGACCGGGGAGCTGTTTTTT
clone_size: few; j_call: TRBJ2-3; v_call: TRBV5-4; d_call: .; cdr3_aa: CASNTYSATDTQYF; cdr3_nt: TGTGCCAGCAATACCTACTCGGCCACAGATACGCAGTATTTT
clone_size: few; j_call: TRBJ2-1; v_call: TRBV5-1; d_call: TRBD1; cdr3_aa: CASSWKTGGDEQFF; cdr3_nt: TGCGCCAGCAGCTGGAAGACAGGGGGCGATGAGCAGTTCTTC
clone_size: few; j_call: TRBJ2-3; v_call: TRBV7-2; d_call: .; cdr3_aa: CASSLSGTSADTQYF; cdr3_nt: TGTGCCAGCAGCTTGAGCGGGACATCGGCAGATACGCAGTATTTT
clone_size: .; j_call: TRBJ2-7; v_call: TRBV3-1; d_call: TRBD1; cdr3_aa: CASSQDTGVEQYF; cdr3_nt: TGTGCCAGCAGCCAAGATACAGGGGTCGAGCAGTACTTC
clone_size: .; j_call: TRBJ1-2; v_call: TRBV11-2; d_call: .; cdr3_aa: CASSLDLMSYGYTF; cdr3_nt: TGTGCCAGCAGCTTAGATCTAATGAGCTATGGCTACACCTTC
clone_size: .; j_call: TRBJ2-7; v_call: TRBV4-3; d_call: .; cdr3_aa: CASSSLMGSAYEQYF; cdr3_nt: TGCGCCAGCAGCTCTCTAATGGGCAGCGCCTACGAGCAGTACTTC
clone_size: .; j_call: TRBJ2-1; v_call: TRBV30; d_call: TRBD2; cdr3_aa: CAWSVRGGARNEQFF; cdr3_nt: TGTGCCTGGAGTGTACGGGGGGGGGCCAGGAATGAGCAGTTCTTC
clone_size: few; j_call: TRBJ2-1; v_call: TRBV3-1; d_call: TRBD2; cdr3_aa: CASSRRLAGGNEQFF; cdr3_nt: TGTGCCAGCAGCCGAAGACTAGCGGGAGGTAATGAGCAGTTCTTC
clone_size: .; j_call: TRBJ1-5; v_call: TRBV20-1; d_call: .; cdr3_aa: CSARADQYQPQHF; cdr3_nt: TGCAGTGCTAGAGCCGACCAGTATCAGCCCCAGCATTTT
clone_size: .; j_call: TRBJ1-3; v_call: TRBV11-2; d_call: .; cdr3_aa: CASSFRGAGNTIYF; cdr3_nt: TGTGCCAGCAGCTTCCGAGGCGCCGGAAACACCATATATTTT
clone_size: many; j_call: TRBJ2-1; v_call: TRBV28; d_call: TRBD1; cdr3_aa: CASTPGGFPYNEQFF; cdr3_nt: TGTGCCAGCACTCCAGGGGGATTTCCCTACAATGAGCAGTTCTTC
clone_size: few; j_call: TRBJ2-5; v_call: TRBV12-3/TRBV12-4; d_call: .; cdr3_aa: CASSPRVTGETQYF; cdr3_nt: TGTGCCAGCAGTCCAAGGGTAACGGGGGAGACCCAGTACTTC
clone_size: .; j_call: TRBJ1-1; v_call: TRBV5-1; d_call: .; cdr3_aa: CASSPQILNTEAFF; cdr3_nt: TGCGCCAGCAGCCCCCAGATTTTGAACACTGAAGCTTTCTTT
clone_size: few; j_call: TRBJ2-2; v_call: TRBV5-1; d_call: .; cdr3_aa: CASSLFLGNMELFF; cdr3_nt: TGCGCCAGCAGCTTGTTCCTTGGCAACATGGAGCTGTTTTTT
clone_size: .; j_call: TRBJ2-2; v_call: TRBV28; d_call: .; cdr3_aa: CASSSPSAAGTGELFF; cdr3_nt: TGTGCCAGCAGTTCCCCCTCCGCTGCGGGCACCGGGGAGCTGTTTTTT
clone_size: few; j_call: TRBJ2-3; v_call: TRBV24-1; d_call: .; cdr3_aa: CATSDTDSSQQYF; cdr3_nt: TGTGCCACCAGTGACACCGACAGTTCCCAGCAGTATTTT
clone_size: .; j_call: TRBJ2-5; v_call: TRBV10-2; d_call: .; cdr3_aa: CASSDVPRGTQYF; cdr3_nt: TGCGCCAGCAGTGATGTCCCCCGGGGGACCCAGTACTTC
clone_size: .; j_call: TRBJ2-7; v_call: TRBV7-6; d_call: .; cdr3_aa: CASSSRGDEQYF; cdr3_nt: TGTGCCAGCAGCTCTAGGGGGGACGAGCAGTACTTC
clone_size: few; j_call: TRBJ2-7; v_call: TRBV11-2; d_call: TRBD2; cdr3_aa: CASSLFGSGGVEQYF; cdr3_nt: TGTGCCAGCAGCTTGTTTGGTAGCGGGGGGGTCGAGCAGTACTTC
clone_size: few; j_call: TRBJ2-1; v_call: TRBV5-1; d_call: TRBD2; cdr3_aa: CASSSLAGARDEQFF; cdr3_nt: TGCGCCAGCAGCTCCCTAGCGGGGGCGAGGGATGAGCAGTTCTTC
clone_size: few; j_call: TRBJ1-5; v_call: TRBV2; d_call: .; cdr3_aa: CASRLHEDQPQHF; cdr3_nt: TGTGCCAGCAGATTACACGAGGATCAGCCCCAGCATTTT
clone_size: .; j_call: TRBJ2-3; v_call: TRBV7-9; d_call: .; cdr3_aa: CASSLASTFLRQYF; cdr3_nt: TGTGCCAGCAGCTTAGCCTCTACGTTTCTTAGGCAGTATTTT
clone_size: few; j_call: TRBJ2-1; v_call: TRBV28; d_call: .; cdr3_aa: CASRDAIYNEQFF; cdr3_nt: TGTGCCAGCAGAGACGCTATCTACAATGAGCAGTTCTTC
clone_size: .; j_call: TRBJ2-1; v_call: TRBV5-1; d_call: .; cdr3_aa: CASSFDPSSYNEQFF; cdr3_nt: TGCGCCAGCAGCTTTGACCCTAGCTCCTACAATGAGCAGTTCTTC
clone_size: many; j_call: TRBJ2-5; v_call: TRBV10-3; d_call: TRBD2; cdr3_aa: CAIRSGVGETQYF; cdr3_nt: TGTGCCATCAGGAGCGGGGTTGGAGAGACCCAGTACTTC